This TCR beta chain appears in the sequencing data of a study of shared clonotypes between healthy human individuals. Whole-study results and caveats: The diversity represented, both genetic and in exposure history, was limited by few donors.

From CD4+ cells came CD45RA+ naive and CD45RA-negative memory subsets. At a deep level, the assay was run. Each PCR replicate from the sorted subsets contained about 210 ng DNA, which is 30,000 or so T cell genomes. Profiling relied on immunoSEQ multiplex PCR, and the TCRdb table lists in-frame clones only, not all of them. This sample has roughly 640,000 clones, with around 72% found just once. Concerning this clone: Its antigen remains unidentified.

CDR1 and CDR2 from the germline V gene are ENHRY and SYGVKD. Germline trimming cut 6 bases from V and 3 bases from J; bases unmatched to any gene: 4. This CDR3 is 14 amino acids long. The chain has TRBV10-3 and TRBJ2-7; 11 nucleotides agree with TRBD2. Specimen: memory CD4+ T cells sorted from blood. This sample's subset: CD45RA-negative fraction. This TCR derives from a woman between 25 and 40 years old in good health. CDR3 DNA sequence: TGTGCCATCAGCGAACTAGCGGGGGACTACGAGCAGTACTTC. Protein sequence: CAISELAGDYEQYF.